These T cell receptor beta chains were read from a single sample in a study of blood T cell repertoires in COVID-19. Only in-frame clones appear in the TCRdb table, and some are missing; sequencing was by immunoSEQ multiplex PCR. The repertoire has under 250,000 clones, around nine tenths of them found once; the top ten carry about 0.8%. Sequenced sample: peripheral blood. Receptor source: a man under 40 with COVID-19, enrolled during active disease. Both conserved end residues are part of each CDR3. A D gene is named only where the DNA matches it firmly. Clone size is given for some rows only: seen once, a few or many times, or a class if the clone is expanded.

J gene: TRBJ1-1; clone size: -; D gene: TRBD1; V gene: TRBV29-1; CDR3 protein: CSVFQGGTEAFF; CDR3 DNA: TGCAGCGTGTTCCAGGGGGGCACTGAAGCTTTCTTT
J gene: TRBJ1-1; clone size: -; D gene: -; V gene: TRBV4-1; CDR3 protein: CASSQGGQGTEAFF; CDR3 DNA: TGCGCCAGCAGCCAAGGGGGGCAGGGAACCGAAGCTTTCTTT
J gene: TRBJ2-3; clone size: -; D gene: -; V gene: TRBV5-1; CDR3 protein: CASSLPGGTDTQYF; CDR3 DNA: TGCGCCAGCAGCTTGCCGGGGGGCACAGATACGCAGTATTTT
J gene: TRBJ2-3; clone size: few; D gene: -; V gene: TRBV15; CDR3 protein: CATSREYADTQYF; CDR3 DNA: TGTGCCACCAGCAGAGAGTATGCAGATACGCAGTATTTT
J gene: TRBJ1-2; clone size: -; D gene: -; V gene: TRBV2; CDR3 protein: CASSVQGNYGYTF; CDR3 DNA: TGTGCCAGCAGTGTACAGGGTAACTATGGCTACACCTTC
J gene: TRBJ1-4; clone size: -; D gene: -; V gene: TRBV6-1; CDR3 protein: CASSEGRRRTIATNEKLFF; CDR3 DNA: TGTGCCAGCAGTGAAGGTCGGAGGAGAACAATTGCAACTAATGAAAAACTGTTTTTT
J gene: TRBJ1-3; clone size: -; D gene: TRBD1; V gene: TRBV10-3; CDR3 protein: CAITGYTGGGGNTIYF; CDR3 DNA: TGTGCCATCACTGGATATACAGGGGGCGGTGGAAACACCATATATTTT
J gene: TRBJ2-3; clone size: -; D gene: -; V gene: TRBV5-6; CDR3 protein: CASSPVGGLADTQYF; CDR3 DNA: TGTGCCAGCAGTCCAGTGGGGGGGCTCGCAGATACGCAGTATTTT
J gene: TRBJ1-1; clone size: once; D gene: -; V gene: TRBV6-5; CDR3 protein: CASTLKPGGGTEAFF; CDR3 DNA: TGTGCCAGCACCCTAAAGCCGGGGGGTGGCACTGAAGCTTTCTTT
J gene: TRBJ1-1; clone size: -; D gene: TRBD1; V gene: TRBV27; CDR3 protein: CASSVGTGPLGTEAFF; CDR3 DNA: TGTGCCAGCAGCGTCGGGACAGGGCCCCTGGGGACTGAAGCTTTCTTT
J gene: TRBJ2-7; clone size: -; D gene: -; V gene: TRBV10-1; CDR3 protein: CASRRWGGQTYEQYF; CDR3 DNA: TGCGCCAGCAGGCGATGGGGGGGGCAAACCTACGAGCAGTACTTC
J gene: TRBJ2-3; clone size: -; D gene: TRBD2; V gene: TRBV7-2; CDR3 protein: CASSSPYLLAGADTQYF; CDR3 DNA: TGTGCCAGCAGCTCACCCTACCTCCTAGCGGGGGCAGATACGCAGTATTTT
J gene: TRBJ1-2; clone size: -; D gene: TRBD1; V gene: TRBV25-1; CDR3 protein: CASGDRGQVRGYTF; CDR3 DNA: TGTGCCAGCGGAGACCGCGGACAGGTTCGGGGCTACACCTTC
J gene: TRBJ1-1; clone size: -; D gene: TRBD1; V gene: TRBV6-5; CDR3 protein: CASRDRGGNPEAFF; CDR3 DNA: TGTGCCAGCAGGGACAGGGGAGGTAACCCTGAAGCTTTCTTT
J gene: TRBJ1-5; clone size: -; D gene: -; V gene: TRBV6-2/TRBV6-3; CDR3 protein: CASSYGQINQPQHF; CDR3 DNA: TGTGCCAGCAGTTACGGACAGATCAATCAGCCCCAGCATTTT
J gene: TRBJ1-4; clone size: -; D gene: -; V gene: TRBV4-1; CDR3 protein: CASSELFGRAEKLFF; CDR3 DNA: TGCGCCAGCAGCGAACTCTTTGGGAGAGCCGAAAAACTGTTTTTT
J gene: TRBJ2-5; clone size: -; D gene: TRBD2; V gene: TRBV5-1; CDR3 protein: CASSPQTSGGETQYF; CDR3 DNA: TGCGCCAGCAGCCCACAGACTAGCGGAGGGGAGACCCAGTACTTC
J gene: TRBJ1-3; clone size: -; D gene: -; V gene: TRBV6-5; CDR3 protein: CASSYGGHKGNTIYF; CDR3 DNA: TGTGCCAGCAGTTACGGGGGACATAAAGGAAACACCATATATTTT
J gene: TRBJ1-1; clone size: -; D gene: -; V gene: TRBV14; CDR3 protein: CASSPRVRTEAFF; CDR3 DNA: TGTGCCAGCAGCCCCAGGGTCAGGACTGAAGCTTTCTTT
J gene: TRBJ2-5; clone size: -; D gene: -; V gene: TRBV3-1/TRBV3-2; CDR3 protein: CASSQTGGAVGETQYF; CDR3 DNA: TGTGCCAGCAGCCAAACAGGGGGGGCCGTCGGGGAGACCCAGTACTTC
J gene: TRBJ1-1; clone size: -; D gene: -; V gene: TRBV14; CDR3 protein: CASSQDRANTEAFF; CDR3 DNA: TGTGCCAGCAGCCAAGACAGGGCGAACACTGAAGCTTTCTTT
J gene: TRBJ2-3; clone size: -; D gene: -; V gene: TRBV29-1; CDR3 protein: CSVTQTGDTQYF; CDR3 DNA: TGCAGCGTGACCCAGACAGGAGATACGCAGTATTTT
J gene: TRBJ1-6; clone size: -; D gene: TRBD1; V gene: TRBV3-1/TRBV3-2; CDR3 protein: CASSQRTGDNSPLHF; CDR3 DNA: TGTGCCAGCAGCCAGCGGACAGGGGATAATTCACCCCTCCACTTT
J gene: TRBJ2-5; clone size: -; D gene: TRBD2; V gene: TRBV3-1/TRBV3-2; CDR3 protein: CASSQGGTSGGLQETQYF; CDR3 DNA: TGTGCCAGCAGCCAAGGGGGGACTAGCGGGGGACTCCAAGAGACCCAGTACTTC
J gene: TRBJ1-2; clone size: -; D gene: -; V gene: TRBV12-3/TRBV12-4; CDR3 protein: CASTLGTYSGYTF; CDR3 DNA: TGTGCCAGCACTTTGGGGACTTACTCTGGCTACACCTTC
J gene: TRBJ1-1; clone size: few; D gene: -; V gene: TRBV18; CDR3 protein: CASSPLLSGDTEAFF; CDR3 DNA: TGTGCCAGCTCACCACTTCTATCAGGGGACACTGAAGCTTTCTTT
J gene: TRBJ1-3; clone size: -; D gene: -; V gene: TRBV29-1; CDR3 protein: CSVRLGSGNTIYF; CDR3 DNA: TGCAGCGTTCGTCTAGGCTCTGGAAACACCATATATTTT
J gene: TRBJ1-5; clone size: -; D gene: TRBD1; V gene: TRBV6-2/TRBV6-3; CDR3 protein: CASSYSGGKPQHF; CDR3 DNA: TGTGCCAGCAGTTATTCAGGGGGAAAGCCCCAGCATTTT
J gene: TRBJ1-6; clone size: -; D gene: -; V gene: TRBV5-1; CDR3 protein: CASSIGALDSPLHF; CDR3 DNA: TGCGCCAGCAGCATAGGGGCTCTGGATTCACCCCTCCACTTT
J gene: TRBJ2-5; clone size: -; D gene: TRBD1; V gene: TRBV3-1/TRBV3-2; CDR3 protein: CASSPDRGKRTQYF; CDR3 DNA: TGTGCCAGCAGCCCGGACAGGGGTAAAAGGACCCAGTACTTC
J gene: TRBJ1-1; clone size: -; D gene: TRBD1; V gene: TRBV11-2; CDR3 protein: CASSLRGQLNTEAFF; CDR3 DNA: TGTGCCAGCAGCTTAAGGGGACAGCTGAACACTGAAGCTTTCTTT
J gene: TRBJ2-2; clone size: -; D gene: -; V gene: TRBV18; CDR3 protein: CASSPLQGSGELFF; CDR3 DNA: TGTGCCAGCTCACCGTTACAGGGTTCCGGGGAGCTGTTTTTT
J gene: TRBJ2-5; clone size: -; D gene: -; V gene: TRBV7-2; CDR3 protein: CASSARRGSQETQYF; CDR3 DNA: TGTGCCAGCAGCGCCAGACGGGGGTCTCAAGAGACCCAGTACTTC
J gene: TRBJ1-2; clone size: -; D gene: -; V gene: TRBV2; CDR3 protein: CASSEGQIYGYTF; CDR3 DNA: TGTGCCAGCAGTGAAGGCCAGATCTATGGCTACACCTTC
J gene: TRBJ2-1; clone size: -; D gene: TRBD2; V gene: TRBV6-2/TRBV6-3; CDR3 protein: CASSYSDQRGQFF; CDR3 DNA: TGTGCCAGCAGTTACTCAGACCAGCGGGGGCAGTTCTTC
J gene: TRBJ1-4; clone size: -; D gene: -; V gene: TRBV5-1; CDR3 protein: CASSRDIDNEKLFF; CDR3 DNA: TGCGCCAGCAGCAGGGACATCGATAATGAAAAACTGTTTTTT
J gene: TRBJ2-1; clone size: -; D gene: -; V gene: TRBV5-4; CDR3 protein: CASSLADNEQFF; CDR3 DNA: TGTGCCAGCAGCTTGGCAGACAATGAGCAGTTCTTC
J gene: TRBJ1-2; clone size: -; D gene: -; V gene: TRBV27; CDR3 protein: CASRTGSWEGYTF; CDR3 DNA: TGTGCCAGCAGGACGGGGAGCTGGGAGGGCTACACCTTC
J gene: TRBJ2-1; clone size: -; D gene: -; V gene: TRBV9; CDR3 protein: CASSADNEQFF; CDR3 DNA: TGTGCCAGCAGCGCAGACAATGAGCAGTTCTTC
J gene: TRBJ2-2; clone size: -; D gene: -; V gene: TRBV4-1; CDR3 protein: CASSQTPTSPTGELFF; CDR3 DNA: TGCGCCAGCAGCCAAACCCCGACTAGTCCCACCGGGGAGCTGTTTTTT
J gene: TRBJ2-4; clone size: -; D gene: -; V gene: TRBV3-1/TRBV3-2; CDR3 protein: CASSQGGKRENIQYF; CDR3 DNA: TGTGCCAGCAGCCAAGGGGGAAAGAGGGAAAACATTCAGTACTTC
J gene: TRBJ2-5; clone size: -; D gene: -; V gene: TRBV20-1; CDR3 protein: CSASRQSIQETQYF; CDR3 DNA: TGCAGTGCTAGTAGACAGTCGATCCAAGAGACCCAGTACTTC
J gene: TRBJ2-5; clone size: -; D gene: TRBD2; V gene: TRBV7-3; CDR3 protein: CASSVSGGGETQYF; CDR3 DNA: TGTGCCAGCAGCGTTAGCGGGGGGGGCGAGACCCAGTACTTC
J gene: TRBJ2-1; clone size: -; D gene: -; V gene: TRBV11-3; CDR3 protein: CASSFGSGPYNEQFF; CDR3 DNA: TGTGCCAGCAGCTTTGGTAGCGGCCCCTACAATGAGCAGTTCTTC
J gene: TRBJ1-1; clone size: -; D gene: -; V gene: TRBV7-9; CDR3 protein: CASSLVLQGGTEAFF; CDR3 DNA: TGTGCCAGCAGCTTAGTGTTGCAGGGCGGCACTGAAGCTTTCTTT
J gene: TRBJ1-4; clone size: -; D gene: -; V gene: TRBV19; CDR3 protein: CASSNRAWNEKLFF; CDR3 DNA: TGTGCCAGTAGTAACAGGGCCTGGAATGAAAAACTGTTTTTT
J gene: TRBJ1-5; clone size: -; D gene: TRBD1; V gene: TRBV5-5; CDR3 protein: CASSLQGALRQPQHF; CDR3 DNA: TGTGCCAGCAGCTTACAGGGGGCCTTGAGACAGCCCCAGCATTTT
J gene: TRBJ2-2; clone size: -; D gene: TRBD2; V gene: TRBV6-4; CDR3 protein: CASSPQPTSGGNTGELFF; CDR3 DNA: TGTGCCAGCAGTCCCCAACCGACTAGCGGGGGGAACACCGGGGAGCTGTTTTTT
J gene: TRBJ1-1; clone size: -; D gene: TRBD1; V gene: TRBV10-3; CDR3 protein: CAISGGQGAIMEAFF; CDR3 DNA: TGTGCCATCAGTGGGGGACAGGGGGCTATCATGGAAGCTTTCTTT
J gene: TRBJ2-3; clone size: -; D gene: -; V gene: TRBV27; CDR3 protein: CASSGSWQADTQYF; CDR3 DNA: TGTGCCAGCAGTGGCTCATGGCAGGCAGATACGCAGTATTTT
J gene: TRBJ1-5; clone size: -; D gene: -; V gene: TRBV7-9; CDR3 protein: CASSWGGSNQPQHF; CDR3 DNA: TGTGCCAGCAGCTGGGGGGGCTCCAATCAGCCCCAGCATTTT
J gene: TRBJ1-3; clone size: few; D gene: TRBD1; V gene: TRBV25-1; CDR3 protein: CASSEHRTGEGGNTIYF; CDR3 DNA: TGTGCCAGCAGTGAACACAGGACAGGGGAGGGAGGAAACACCATATATTTT
J gene: TRBJ1-2; clone size: -; D gene: TRBD1; V gene: TRBV10-3; CDR3 protein: CAISELDRAHGYTF; CDR3 DNA: TGTGCCATCAGTGAGTTGGACAGGGCCCATGGCTACACCTTC